The rows below give T cell receptor beta chains drawn from one sample of a study of T cell repertoires in cytomegalovirus infection. TCRdb independently ran MiXCR on the reads; one entry per CDR3 protein. This table holds 290,000 or so distinct CDR3 sequences, about a quarter found once. The sequenced sample consisted of PBMCs. The receptors originated from a human donor in good health (CMV status not recorded). Some clones in this sample may be carry-over from other donors' samples. CDR3s leave out the opening cysteine and the closing phenylalanine or tryptophan. Clone size is shown for a subset of rows, as once, few, many or a class of expanded clone.

J: TRBJ2-7; V: TRBV28; size: -; CDR3: ATRGSSYEQY
J: TRBJ1-1; V: TRBV27; size: many; CDR3: ASSGASRMNTEAF
J: TRBJ2-5; V: TRBV27; size: many; CDR3: ASSLIAGGRETQY
J: TRBJ2-4; V: TRBV27; size: few; CDR3: ASSSRTGQGNIQY
J: TRBJ2-6; V: TRBV28; size: -; CDR3: ASSLGGTLSSGANVLT
J: TRBJ2-3; V: TRBV4-1; size: few; CDR3: ASSQEAGGPRDTQY
J: TRBJ2-7; V: TRBV15; size: -; CDR3: ATSSGTGGVGSYEQY
J: TRBJ2-7; V: TRBV29-1; size: -; CDR3: SVRYSYEQY
J: TRBJ2-5; V: TRBV7-2; size: many; CDR3: ASSPPNAGSKETQY
J: TRBJ1-4; V: TRBV28; size: -; CDR3: ATIDRVSEKLF
J: TRBJ1-6; V: TRBV9; size: -; CDR3: ASSVGSPFNSPLH
J: TRBJ2-3; V: TRBV7-8; size: many; CDR3: ASSILAGYTDTQY
J: TRBJ2-2; V: TRBV5-4; size: few; CDR3: ASSLVAGATGELF
J: TRBJ2-3; V: TRBV5-4; size: few; CDR3: ASSLEVADSTDTQY
J: TRBJ1-3; V: TRBV29-1; size: -; CDR3: SVEAQFGNTIY
J: TRBJ2-2; V: TRBV6-2/TRBV6-3; size: -; CDR3: ASSYSGALTGELF
J: TRBJ2-1; V: TRBV7-2; size: many; CDR3: ASSLVGLSSYNEQF
J: TRBJ1-2; V: TRBV12-3/TRBV12-4; size: few; CDR3: ASTADRWGGYT
J: TRBJ2-2; V: TRBV5-1; size: -; CDR3: ASSLSGQGTQVELF
J: TRBJ2-1; V: TRBV29-1; size: -; CDR3: SVWSGSWQF
J: TRBJ1-2; V: TRBV27; size: -; CDR3: ASRSVVDYGYT
J: TRBJ2-5; V: TRBV24-1; size: few; CDR3: ATSVGGQASIETQY
J: TRBJ2-1; V: TRBV7-2; size: -; CDR3: ASSLDLKGEQF
J: TRBJ1-3; V: TRBV7-2; size: many; CDR3: ASSLTTVPSGNTIY
J: TRBJ1-1; V: TRBV6-1; size: few; CDR3: ASRTGNRKTF
J: TRBJ2-1; V: TRBV27; size: -; CDR3: ASRGTGSHEQF
J: TRBJ1-2; V: TRBV20-1; size: -; CDR3: SVKRNPGTEYGYT
J: TRBJ1-1; V: TRBV11-2; size: -; CDR3: ASSWSQGPEAF
J: TRBJ1-1; V: TRBV7-6; size: -; CDR3: ASSLGLGNEAF
J: TRBJ1-1; V: TRBV6-5; size: -; CDR3: ASRESLQAF
J: TRBJ2-1; V: TRBV4-3; size: -; CDR3: ASSQEFAARRDEQF
J: TRBJ2-3; V: TRBV7-2; size: many; CDR3: ASSLGGSGKSDTQY
J: TRBJ2-1; V: TRBV19; size: few; CDR3: ASKDRGLANEQF
J: TRBJ2-2; V: TRBV4-1; size: -; CDR3: ASSQEEGQYTGELF
J: TRBJ1-6; V: TRBV6-1; size: many; CDR3: AATDSDNSPLH
J: TRBJ1-1; V: TRBV7-2; size: many; CDR3: ASSFTGSATEAF
J: TRBJ2-1; V: TRBV11-2; size: few; CDR3: ASSLAGGPGEQF
J: TRBJ1-1; V: TRBV27; size: -; CDR3: ASRVRGPNTEAF
J: TRBJ1-5; V: TRBV6-6; size: few; CDR3: ASKSGRQPQH
J: TRBJ1-2; V: TRBV28; size: many; CDR3: ASSSGGQRL
J: TRBJ2-7; V: TRBV28; size: once; CDR3: ASSFETGGHDEQY
J: TRBJ2-7; V: TRBV6-6; size: many; CDR3: ASSPLPGGFNEQY
J: TRBJ1-5; V: TRBV6-6; size: -; CDR3: ASSPMADQPQH
J: TRBJ2-3; V: TRBV9; size: -; CDR3: ASSPSTGKTDTQY
J: TRBJ1-2; V: TRBV28; size: -; CDR3: ASSSGVAGYT
J: TRBJ1-4; V: TRBV7-2; size: -; CDR3: ASSSWTEREKLF
J: TRBJ2-2; V: TRBV7-2; size: many; CDR3: ASSLTSGGNTGELF
J: TRBJ2-1; V: TRBV24-1; size: -; CDR3: ATSDAAGTSLDEQF
J: TRBJ1-1; V: TRBV14; size: -; CDR3: ASSQARRGAEAF
J: TRBJ1-1; V: TRBV28; size: few; CDR3: ASSPWTGGGNTEAF
J: TRBJ1-3; V: TRBV15; size: -; CDR3: ATSRDPTAGNTIY
J: TRBJ2-3; V: TRBV5-5; size: -; CDR3: ASTDLLAGGADTQY
J: TRBJ2-7; V: TRBV30; size: few; CDR3: ACQPVFSSYEQY
J: TRBJ2-7; V: TRBV6-5; size: few; CDR3: ASRYRQGRGEQY
J: TRBJ2-2; V: TRBV7-2; size: many; CDR3: ASGRQVNTGELF